These T cell receptor beta chains were read from a single sample in a study of PD-1 blockade in classical Hodgkin lymphoma. Profiling relied on immunoSEQ multiplex PCR, and the TCRdb table lists in-frame clones only, not all of them. The table includes 34,000 or so clones, around 81% detected once. The sequences come from peripheral blood mononuclear cells (PBMCs), collected before the fourth cycle of nivolumab. All receptors come from a human donor with classical Hodgkin lymphoma. CDR3s include the opening cysteine and the closing phenylalanine or tryptophan. The order of the fields is clone size, D gene, V gene, CDR3 length, J gene, CDR3 DNA, CDR3 protein. The D gene is left open where the match is weak. Clone size, where shown, is once, few, many, or a class for clones that have expanded.

>NA|TRBD1|TRBV9|18|TRBJ1-2
TGTGCCAGCAGTTCCCAGGGGACAGGGGGGAGCCTAAACTATGGCTACACCTTC
CASSSQGTGGSLNYGYTF
>NA|NA|TRBV9|15|TRBJ2-5
TGTGCCAGCAGCCCCGCTCCGGGCGACCGGGAGACCCAGTACTTC
CASSPAPGDRETQYF
>NA|TRBD1|TRBV28|16|TRBJ1-5
TGTGCCAGCAGTCTCCGACAGGGGCTATACAATCAGCCCCAGCATTTT
CASSLRQGLYNQPQHF
>NA|NA|TRBV5-8|15|TRBJ1-2
TGTGCCAGCAGCTTGGTTGTCAGATACGACTATGGCCACACCTTC
CASSLVVRYDYGHTF
>NA|NA|TRBV30|14|TRBJ1-1
TGTGCCTGGAGTGGGGCCCTCGAAGGCGCTGAAGCTTTCTTT
CAWSGALEGAEAFF
>NA|NA|TRBV11-2|15|TRBJ2-4
TGTGCCAGCAGCATTGGGAGGTGGACCAAAAACATTCAGTACTTC
CASSIGRWTKNIQYF
>NA|TRBD1|TRBV5-1|14|TRBJ2-5
TGCGCCAGCAGCCAAAGGACAGGGGGAGAGACCCAGTACTTC
CASSQRTGGETQYF
>NA|TRBD2|TRBV10-3|16|TRBJ2-3
TGTGCCATCAGTGCGGCTAGCGGGGGAGAAGGGGATACGCAGTATTTT
CAISAASGGEGDTQYF
>NA|NA|TRBV2|12|TRBJ1-2
TGTGCCAGCGGAAGGTTGGAAGGCGGCTACACCTTC
CASGRLEGGYTF
>NA|NA|TRBV28|13|TRBJ2-1
TGTGCCAGCAGCCGCGGACCAAACAATGAGCAGTTCTTC
CASSRGPNNEQFF
>NA|TRBD1|TRBV6-6|15|TRBJ1-2
TGTGCCAGCAGTTCTCGGGACAGGGGATATTATGGCTACACCTTC
CASSSRDRGYYGYTF
>NA|NA|TRBV29-1|13|TRBJ1-1
TGCAGCGTTGTTGCCAGCCAGAACACTGAAGCTTTCTTT
CSVVASQNTEAFF
>few|NA|TRBV7-9|15|TRBJ1-6
TGTGCCAGCAGCTTAGGGGGGAGAAATAATTCACCCCTCCACTTT
CASSLGGRNNSPLHF
>NA|NA|TRBV18|17|TRBJ1-6
TGTGCCAGCTCACCGACCCGCAGGCTGGATATAAATTCACCCCTCCACTTT
CASSPTRRLDINSPLHF
>NA|TRBD1|TRBV4-2|19|TRBJ2-6
TGTGCCAGCAGCCAAGATGCTGGACAGGCGATTCTCTGGGCCAACGTCCTGACTTTC
CASSQDAGQAILWANVLTF